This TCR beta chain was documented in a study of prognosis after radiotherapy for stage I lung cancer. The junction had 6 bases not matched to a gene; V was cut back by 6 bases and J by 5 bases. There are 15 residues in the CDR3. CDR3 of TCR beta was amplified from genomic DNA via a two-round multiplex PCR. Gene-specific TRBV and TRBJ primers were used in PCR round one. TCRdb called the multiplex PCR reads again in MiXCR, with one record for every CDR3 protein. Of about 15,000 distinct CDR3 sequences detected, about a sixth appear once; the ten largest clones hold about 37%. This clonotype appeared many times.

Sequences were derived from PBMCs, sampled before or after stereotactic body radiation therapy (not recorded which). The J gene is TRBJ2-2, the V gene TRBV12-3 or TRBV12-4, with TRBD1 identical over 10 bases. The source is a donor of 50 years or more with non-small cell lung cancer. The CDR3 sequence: CASRPGQGRTGELFF. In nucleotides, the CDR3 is TGTGCCAGCAGACCGGGACAGGGGAGGACCGGGGAGCTGTTTTTT.